This T cell receptor beta chain was captured by sequencing in a study of CD8 T cells in ankylosing spondylitis. Broader study findings: Roughly eight highly homologous variants formed a TCR beta motif that appeared characteristic of ankylosing spondylitis blood. Peripheral blood held disease-linked clones only at relatively low frequency, and these were CD8+.

Unmatched junction bases numbered 4, after V lost 4 bases and J lost 4 bases. Germline CDR1 LGHDT, CDR2 YNNKEL (reference sequence). This CDR3 has 14 amino acids. Worth noting for this clonotype: Its antigen remains unknown.

It was by quantitative 5'-RACE with molecular barcodes that TCR beta libraries were made. MiXCR was run by TCRdb on the 5' RACE reads, yielding one entry per CDR3 protein. The sample shows under 450,000 distinct CDR3 sequences, 15% to 20% of them seen only once. This rearrangement joins TRBV3-1 to TRBJ2-5; 9 bases are a match to TRBD2. Sample: blood, either unsorted or a sorted T cell fraction (not recorded which). The sequence derives from a male donor with ankylosing spondylitis. CDR3 protein: CASSPSGISETQYF. As DNA, the CDR3 is TGTGCCAGCAGCCCTAGCGGGATATCAGAGACCCAGTACTTC.